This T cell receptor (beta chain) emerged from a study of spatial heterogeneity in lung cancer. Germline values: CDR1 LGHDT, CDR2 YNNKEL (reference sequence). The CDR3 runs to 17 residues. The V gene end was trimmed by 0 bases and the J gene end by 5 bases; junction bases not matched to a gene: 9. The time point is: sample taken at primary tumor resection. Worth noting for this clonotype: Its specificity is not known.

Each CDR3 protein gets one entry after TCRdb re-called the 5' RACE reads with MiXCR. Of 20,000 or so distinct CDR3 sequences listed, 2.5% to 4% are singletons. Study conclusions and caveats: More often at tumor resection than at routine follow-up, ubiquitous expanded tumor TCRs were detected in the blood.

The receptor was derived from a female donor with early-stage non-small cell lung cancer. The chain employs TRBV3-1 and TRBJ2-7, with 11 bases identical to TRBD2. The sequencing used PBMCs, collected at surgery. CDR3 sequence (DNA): TGTGCCAGCAGCCAAGATCAATTACTAGCGGGAGTCCACGAGCAGTACTTC. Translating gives CASSQDQLLAGVHEQYF.